This T cell receptor (beta chain) comes out of a study of blood T cell repertoires in COVID-19. Overall study context: T cells, B-cell-depleted T cells, or PBMCs supplied cDNA or gDNA.

The CDR3 has 17 residues. CDR1 and CDR2 from the germline V gene are LNHDA and SQIVND (reference sequence). Between the trimmed V and J ends, which lost 3 bases and 1 base, there was a span of 13 bases. Original handling: Nucleated cell counts were estimated from reference gene primer amplification. Generated by immunoSEQ multiplex PCR, the TCRdb table keeps only in-frame clones and is missing some. V, J and clone size are those of that table, while D and trimming were read from the DNA. The sample yields more than 150,000 clones, approximately 86% seen once. The sequence came from a man aged 45-60 years with active or convalescent COVID-19. Sequencing was carried out using peripheral blood. The J gene is TRBJ2-6, the V gene TRBV19, with a possible D match to TRBD1 (6 bases). The CDR3 nucleotides are TGTGCCAGTAGTATCGGGGCAGGGGTATCTGGGGCCAACGTCCTGACTTTC. This encodes CASSIGAGVSGANVLTF.